A single sample gave rise to the 27 T cell receptor beta chains below, sequenced in a study of blood T cell repertoires in COVID-19. Assay used: immunoSEQ multiplex PCR; TCRdb lists only in-frame clones, some missing. The sample carries 90,000 to 110,000 clones, approximately 85% recorded once. Sequencing input: peripheral blood. The receptors originated from a man in his fifties or sixties with acute or convalescent COVID-19.

The chain carries TRBV7-3 and TRBJ1-1, with unresolved D. V lost 2 bases, J lost 4 bases, and 11 bases lay in between. This CDR3 has 14 amino acids. CDR1 and CDR2 from the germline V gene are SGHTA and FQGTGA. The CDR3 DNA reads as TGTGCCAGCAGCTTACAGCCCGAGGGCACTGAAGCTTTCTTT. Translation: CASSLQPEGTEAFF.

This rearrangement joins TRBV27 to TRBJ2-2; no reliable D call. Germline-derived CDR1 and CDR2 are MNHEY and SMNVEV (reference sequence). V lost 4 bases, J lost 6 bases, and 3 bases lay in between. The CDR3 is made up of 11 amino acids. CDR3 in DNA: TGTGCCAGCAGTTCCTCCGGGGAGCTGTTTTTT. Protein: CASSSSGELFF.

This sequence joins TRBV6-5 and TRBJ1-1; no clear D. Deletions cut 0 bases from V and 7 bases from J, with 9 bases between. The germline gives CDR1 MNHEY, CDR2 SVGAGI. The CDR3 spans 13 residues. As DNA, the CDR3 is TGTGCCAGCAGTTACTCGAGGGCCAATGAAGCTTTCTTT. It translates to CASSYSRANEAFF.

The chain employs TRBV9 and TRBJ1-1; D may be TRBD1 (5 bases). Trimming stripped 1 base from V and 8 bases from J, with 15 bases between. The CDR3 is 14 residues long. The V gene's germline CDR1 is SGDLS and CDR2 YYNGEE. CDR3 in DNA: TGTGCCAGCAGCGTACAGGGCCCCACCCTGGAAGCTTTCTTT. Its protein is CASSVQGPTLEAFF.

J is TRBJ2-4 and V is TRBV2; TRBD1 is a possible D gene (5 bases). The CDR3 extends over 15 amino acids. V was shortened by 8 bases and J by 0 bases, with 14 bases between the two germline ends. CDR1 SNHLY and CDR2 FYNNEI come from the germline V gene. The CDR3 region is CASGSPGQAKNIQYF. The CDR3 region has the DNA TGTGCCAGCGGTTCTCCAGGGCAAGCCAAAAACATTCAGTACTTC.

This chain connects TRBV11-3 to TRBJ2-7; D perhaps matches TRBD1 (7 bases). The CDR3 is 17 amino acids. In germline, CDR1 is SGHNT, CDR2 YENEEA. V lost 4 bases to trimming and J lost 3 bases, with 22 bases between them. For the CDR3, the DNA is TGTGCCAGCAGCTCTCCGGGACAGCGGCCGGAGGGCTACGAGCAGTACTTC. It translates to CASSSPGQRPEGYEQYF.

The V gene is TRBV30, the J gene TRBJ1-1; possibly TRBD1 for D (6 bases). V lost 0 bases, J lost 3 bases, and 8 bases lay in between. Germline CDR1 reads GTSNPN; CDR2 reads SVGIG (reference sequence). The CDR3 length is 13 residues. The DNA for the CDR3 is TGTGCCTGGAGTGTAGGGGGTTACACTGAAGCTTTCTTT. Amino acid sequence: CAWSVGGYTEAFF.

J is TRBJ1-2 and V is TRBV6-5; possible D gene TRBD1, 6 bases. Germline assignment: CDR1 MNHEY and CDR2 SVGAGI. The CDR3 sequence is 14 residues long. Trimming pared 6 bases from V and 8 bases from J, leaving 19 bases between. CDR3 nucleotide sequence: TGTGCCAGCAGGGTAACGGCCACAGGGTTCGGCTACACCTTC. Translated: CASRVTATGFGYTF.

J is TRBJ2-1 and V is TRBV7-8, with 12 bases lining up with TRBD2. The trim removed 5 bases at V and 7 bases at J, leaving 6 bases unmatched. CDR1 and CDR2 (germline): SGHVS, FQNEAQ. CDR3 length: 15 residues. The CDR3 DNA reads as TGTGCCAGCAGCCGACTAGCGGGAGTAGAGAATGAGCAGTTCTTC. It specifies CASSRLAGVENEQFF.

The rearrangement uses TRBV7-6 and TRBJ1-6; D perhaps matches TRBD1 (5 bases). The CDR3 length is 16 residues. Trimming pared 0 bases from V and 5 bases from J, leaving 11 bases between. The germline V gene has CDR1 SGHVS and CDR2 FNYEAQ. The DNA for the CDR3 is TGTGCCAGCAGCTTAGCGATAGGGGTGGATAATTCACCCCTCCACTTT. It yields the protein CASSLAIGVDNSPLHF.

The chain is built from TRBV19 and TRBJ2-1, with D maybe TRBD2 (5 bases). V was cut by 6 bases and J by 0 bases, with 12 bases left in between. The CDR3 is 15 residues long. Germline-derived CDR1 and CDR2 are LNHDA and SQIVND (reference sequence). The CDR3 here is CASSPSGVSYNEQFF. The DNA of the CDR3 is TGTGCCAGTAGCCCGAGCGGAGTCTCCTACAATGAGCAGTTCTTC.

J is TRBJ1-1 and V is TRBV30; TRBD1 aligns across 8 bases. The length of the CDR3 is 14 residues. Germline V gene sequence: CDR1 GTSNPN, CDR2 SVGIG (reference sequence). The ends lost 1 base at V and 0 bases at J; junction bases unmatched: 1. DNA for the CDR3: TGTGCCTGGAGTGGACAGGGGATGAACACTGAAGCTTTCTTT. Translation gives CAWSGQGMNTEAFF.

This clone was detected only a few times. This chain connects TRBV29-1 to TRBJ2-3; 11 nucleotides line up with TRBD2. The CDR3 is 15 residues long. The germline V gene encodes CDR1 SQVTM and CDR2 ANQGSEA. The V gene end was trimmed by 4 bases and the J gene end by 1 base; junction bases not matched to a gene: 4. The CDR3 DNA follows: TGCAGCGTTGTCGGACTAGCGGGCGGCACAGATACGCAGTATTTT. It specifies CSVVGLAGGTDTQYF.

This rearrangement joins TRBV28 to TRBJ2-7; TRBD1 aligns across 10 bases. CDR3 length: 15 amino acids. J was trimmed by 4 bases and V by 5 bases; bases with no gene match: 8. The germline V gene has CDR1 MDHEN and CDR2 SYDVKM. The CDR3 loop is CASSNRDRGGYEQYF. CDR3 bases: TGTGCCAGCAGTAACCGGGACAGGGGTGGGTACGAGCAGTACTTC. Full variable domain (missing parts from reference TRBV28 and TRBJ2-7): DVKVTQSSRYLVKRTGEKVFLECVQDMDHENMFWYRQDPGLGLRLIYFSYDVKMKEKGDIPEGYSVSREKKERFSLILESASTNQTSMYLCASSNRDRGGYEQYFGPGTRLTVT.

In this sample, this clone turned up once. This sequence joins TRBV7-9 and TRBJ2-1, with D possibly TRBD2 on 7 matching bases. The V end lost 2 bases, the J end lost 12 bases, and 26 bases lay between the germline ends. Germline lookup yields CDR1 SEHNR and CDR2 FQNEAQ (reference sequence). The CDR3 is 17 residues long. The CDR3 region is CASSLSPGSGVSRGQFF. The CDR3 coding sequence is TGTGCCAGCAGCTTAAGCCCGGGAAGCGGGGTCTCCAGGGGGCAGTTCTTC.

This clone appeared once. The chain employs TRBV7-9 and TRBJ2-7; the match to TRBD2 covers 9 bases. V trimming: 6 bases; J trimming: 1 base; junction bases outside the gene matches: 7. Germline V gene data show CDR1 as SEHNR and CDR2 as FQNEAQ (reference sequence). CDR3 length: 15 amino acids. The CDR3 DNA reads TGTGCCAGCAGTCTCCCTGCGGGGGGGTCCTACGAGCAGTACTTC. It is translated as CASSLPAGGSYEQYF. The full variable domain, its missing parts supplied by reference TRBV7-9 and TRBJ2-7, is DTGVSQNPRHKITKRGQNVTFRCDPISEHNRLYWYRQTLGQGPEFLTYFQNEAQLEKSRLLSDRFSAERPKGSFSTLEIQRTEQGDSAMYLCASSLPAGGSYEQYFGPGTRLTVT.

The chain links TRBV27 to TRBJ2-1, with D possibly TRBD1 on 6 matching bases. The CDR3 sequence is 15 residues long. The germline V gene has CDR1 MNHEY and CDR2 SMNVEV (reference sequence). V was clipped by 0 bases and J by 2 bases, with 8 bases between them. CDR3 sequence: CASSLSRTAYNEQFF. CDR3 sequence (DNA): TGTGCCAGCAGTTTATCCCGGACAGCCTACAATGAGCAGTTCTTC.

This chain connects TRBV19 to TRBJ2-3; D is unresolved. Per the germline V gene, CDR1 is LNHDA and CDR2 is SQIVND (reference sequence). The CDR3 covers 15 residues. V was shortened by 6 bases and J by 2 bases, with 15 bases between the two germline ends. CDR3 loop: CASSSLGSPTDTQYF. The CDR3 DNA sequence: TGTGCCAGTAGCTCGTTGGGCAGTCCCACAGATACGCAGTATTTT. Using reference TRBV19 and TRBJ2-3 for the parts outside the CDR3, the full variable domain is DGGITQSPKYLFRKEGQNVTLSCEQNLNHDAMYWYRQDPGQGLRLIYYSQIVNDFQKGDIAEGYSVSREKKESFPLTVTSAQKNPTAFYLCASSSLGSPTDTQYFGPGTRLTVL.

The chain has TRBV6-5 and TRBJ1-3; 7 nucleotides align to TRBD1. Germline V gene lookup returns CDR1 MNHEY and CDR2 SVGAGI. The CDR3 sequence is 13 residues long. J was trimmed by 4 bases and V by 7 bases; bases with no gene match: 4. CDR3 loop: CASKRGPGNTIYF. The CDR3 DNA is TGTGCCAGCAAGAGGGGGCCAGGAAACACCATATATTTT.

The rearrangement joins TRBV9 to TRBJ1-2; 9 positions agree with TRBD1. Germline V lookup: CDR1 SGDLS, CDR2 YYNGEE. This CDR3 contains 12 residues. The ends lost 5 bases at V and 7 bases at J; junction bases unmatched: 3. The CDR3 protein is CASRGDRVGYTF. Written as DNA, the CDR3 is TGTGCCAGCAGGGGGGACAGGGTTGGCTACACCTTC.

There are a few counts of this clone. The chain recombines TRBV5-6 with TRBJ2-1; 10 bases agree with TRBD1. There are 16 residues in the CDR3. The V gene's germline CDR1 is SGHDT and CDR2 YYEEEE. Unmatched junction bases numbered 16, after V lost 7 bases and J lost 9 bases. The CDR3 region has the DNA TGTGCCAGCCTGCTAAGGTTGGGACAGGGGTTTGCTGAGCAGTTCTTC. As protein: CASLLRLGQGFAEQFF.

This clone was detected only a few times. The chain employs TRBV5-1 and TRBJ1-1, with TRBD1 matching 7 bases. The CDR3 runs to 14 residues. The V gene end was trimmed by 2 bases and the J gene end by 3 bases; junction bases not matched to a gene: 4. Germline lookup yields CDR1 SGHRS and CDR2 YFSETQ. CDR3 nucleotide sequence: TGCGCCAGCAGCTTCACAGGGGTCGACACTGAAGCTTTCTTT. Amino acid sequence: CASSFTGVDTEAFF.

In this sample, this clone turned up once. V is TRBV25-1 and J is TRBJ1-1; no definite D call. CDR1 and CDR2 (germline): MGHDK, SYGVNS. Trimming shortened V by 8 bases and J by 3 bases, and 13 bases separated the two germline ends. The CDR3 extends over 13 amino acids. The CDR3 DNA is TGTGCCAGCGGTAATGGTGCGTACACTGAAGCTTTCTTT. Its translation: CASGNGAYTEAFF.

V gene TRBV18 combines with J gene TRBJ2-1, with a tentative D call TRBD1 (6 bases). From germline, CDR1 is KGHSH and CDR2 LQKENI. V was clipped by 5 bases and J by 6 bases, with 17 bases between them. The CDR3 totals 15 residues. In DNA, the CDR3 is TGTGCCAGCTCAAGGGACACCGAGGGTGGCAATGAGCAGTTCTTC. Its translation is CASSRDTEGGNEQFF.

The chain carries TRBV24-1 and TRBJ2-3, with 13 bases matching TRBD2. J was trimmed by 8 bases and V by 0 bases; bases with no gene match: 13. Germline CDR1 KGHDR, CDR2 SFDVKD. The CDR3 extends over 19 amino acids. Here the CDR3 DNA reads TGTGCCACCAGTGATTTGTGGGAGGGGACTAGCGGGACCTCCGGTACGCAGTATTTT. It is translated as CATSDLWEGTSGTSGTQYF.

The V call is TRBV5-1, the J call TRBJ2-1; the match to TRBD2 covers 7 bases. The germline V gene encodes CDR1 SGHRS and CDR2 YFSETQ. The CDR3 extends over 13 amino acids. V gave up 6 bases and J gave up 9 bases; unmatched junction bases: 9. This CDR3 reads CASTAGDGGEQFF. CDR3 bases: TGCGCCAGCACGGCGGGAGATGGCGGTGAGCAGTTCTTC. Supplemented by reference TRBV5-1 and TRBJ2-1, the full variable domain reads KAGVTQTPRYLIKTRGQQVTLSCSPISGHRSVSWYQQTPGQGLQFLFEYFSETQRNKGNFPGRFSGRQFSNSRSEMNVSTLELGDSALYLCASTAGDGGEQFFGPGTRLTVL.

The chain has TRBV6-5 and TRBJ2-1; 8 nucleotides agree with TRBD2. With V trimmed by 6 bases and J by 8 bases, 6 bases remained unmatched. The germline CDR1 and CDR2 sequences are MNHEY and SVGAGI. There are 13 residues in the CDR3. In nucleotides, the CDR3 is TGTGCCAGCAGACTAGCGGTTTGGGATGAGCAGTTCTTC. It is translated as CASRLAVWDEQFF.